A single T cell receptor beta chain is shown here with its context. What it binds is unknown. This table comes from immunoSEQ multiplex PCR, and its TCRdb copy is limited to in-frame clones, with some not included. The profile shows around 79,000 clones, 60% to 70% of them singletons. This entry comes from a study of shared clonotypes between healthy human individuals. Unmatched junction bases numbered 7, after V lost 0 bases and J lost 8 bases. The CDR3 runs 14 residues. The germline V gene encodes CDR1 SQVTM and CDR2 ANQGSEA. Points from the study as a whole: The study found lower generation probabilities in non-shared clonotypes than in those shared by all four donors. Among several donors, roughly 5.4% of naive CD4 clonotypes were found in common.

CD8 memory cells included CD45RO+ cells plus CCR7-negative CD45RA+ TemRA cells. The clonotype originates from a man aged 25-45 years in good health. V gene TRBV29-1 combines with J gene TRBJ2-1, with 7 bases fitting TRBD2. The sequenced sample was memory CD8+ T cells sorted from blood. Subset: CD45RO+ cells pooled with CCR7-negative TemRA cells. CDR3 protein: CSVEEGREIDEQFF. Here the CDR3 DNA reads TGCAGCGTTGAAGAAGGGCGGGAGATCGATGAGCAGTTCTTC.